This T cell receptor (beta chain) was sequenced for a study of response to subunit inactivated influenza vaccine. The table lists this clonotype with a few counts. The antigen remains undetermined. General observations from the study: Authors proposed each seasonal influenza vaccination draws in few new T cells.

TCRdb analysed the RT-PCR reads with MiXCR anew, one entry per CDR3 protein. The sample consists of 750,000 to 850,000 distinct CDR3 sequences, 15% to 20% of them appearing once. The sample here was PBMCs from blood, taken 5 days after vaccination. The receptor was derived from a middle-aged man who received an inactivated influenza vaccine.

The CDR3, as DNA: TGTGCCAGCAGCGCCACAGGGGGCGGTTCACCCCTCCACTTT. Translation: CASSATGGGSPLHF. This chain links TRBV9 with TRBJ1-6, with 9 nucleotides matching TRBD1. Trimming cost V 3 bases and J 9 bases; bases outside gene matches: 4. The CDR3 is 14 residues long. Germline loops: CDR1 SGDLS, CDR2 YYNGEE.